This record concerns one T cell receptor beta chain sequence. The antigen is not known. Time point described: late sampling 161 to 241 days after vaccination in a few convalescent patients. As for treatment: roughly 11-day PBMC culture with coronavirus spike peptide pools or control peptides (ViraFEST assay). With the Oncomine TCR Beta short-read assay, DNA from cultured CD4+ T cells was sequenced. MiXCR was run by TCRdb on the PCR reads, yielding one entry per CDR3 protein. The data contain about 17,000 distinct CDR3 sequences, approximately 50% of them seen just once; the ten biggest clones take up 10% to 15%. These data come from a study of vaccination and CD4 T cells after COVID-19. Across the study: Two Hispanic individuals were among six male and four female convalescent patients.

General study results and limits: Although the median of SARS-CoV-2-reactive clonotypes rose from roughly 21 to 40, the change was not significant.

The V end was cut by 7 bases, the J end by 1 base, with 13 bases between. CDR1 is DFQATT and CDR2 is SNEGSKA in the germline V gene (reference sequence). This CDR3 contains 13 residues. Sequences were derived from CD4+ T cells from blood, cultured in vitro, sampled about 7 months after SARS-CoV-2 vaccination. The chain recombines TRBV20-1 with TRBJ1-1; D unresolved. This TCR derives from a human donor who had recovered from COVID-19. CDR3 region: CSVKRTPNTEAFF. The CDR3 nucleotides read TGCAGTGTCAAGAGGACTCCGAACACTGAAGCTTTCTTT.